This T cell receptor (beta chain) was identified in a study of blood T cells in healthy people across ages. CDR1 is SEHNR and CDR2 is FQNEAQ in the germline V gene (reference sequence). CDR3 size: 11 residues. The second PCR ran roughly 7 to 11 cycles with a sample-barcoded 5' primer and J-beta primers. TCRdb independently ran MiXCR on the 5' RACE reads; one entry per CDR3 protein. The sample lists about 1.4 million distinct CDR3 sequences; approximately 63% were seen once. Whole-study findings and limits: Long-lived donors exceeded aged donors in naive CD4+ cells and diversity.

Note on this clonotype: The target antigen is unknown. At one end, the junction sequence differs from germline, possibly due to a read error.

This sequence originates from a man between 18 and 29 years old in good health. Input material: blood. This chain joins TRBV7-9 and TRBJ2-1; D remains ambiguous. DNA for the CDR3: TGTGCCAGCAGCGTCTACGATGAGCAGTTCTTC. Its protein product is CASSVYDEQFF. Full variable domain (missing parts from reference TRBV7-9 and TRBJ2-1): DTGVSQNPRHKITKRGQNVTFRCDPISEHNRLYWYRQTLGQGPEFLTYFQNEAQLEKSRLLSDRFSAERPKGSFSTLEIQRTEQGDSAMYLCASSVYDEQFFGPGTRLTVL.